This T cell receptor (beta chain) stems from a study of regulatory T cells in long-lasting Graves disease. Study background: New Graves' disease cases had less than 3 months of antithyroid drugs. Whole-study findings and limits: New patients shared fewer public clonotypes (roughly 990) than persistent patients did (2,741).

For TCR beta, libraries came from iRepertoire HTBI primers and Arm-PCR of CDR3 regions. Authors' data handling: Throughout the samples, researchers identified about 56 TRBV and about 15 TRBJ segments. TCRdb re-derived calls from the multiplex PCR reads in MiXCR, one entry per CDR3 protein. TCRdb's processing, not the authors', yielded these V and J calls. The table records some 250,000 distinct CDR3 sequences, roughly a fifth of them present only once. Germline V lookup: CDR1 LGHDT, CDR2 YNNKEL (reference sequence). The CDR3 length is 14 residues. With 1 base removed from V and 6 bases from J, the gap between germline ends came to 13 bases. The time point: newly diagnosed GD, antithyroid drugs for less than 3 months. Following extraction of RNA from PBMCs, that RNA was used to make the TCR library. An endocrinology unit in Xi'an, China, supplied the patients. This clonotype was seen many times. Its antigen remains unknown.

The clonotype was recovered from a female donor with Graves disease. This rearrangement joins TRBV3-1 to TRBJ2-7, with D hard to call. Specimen: peripheral blood mononuclear cells (PBMCs), collected at new diagnosis, from a patient treated with antithyroid drugs. The CDR3 loop is CASSQGLIPPEQYF. The CDR3 DNA reads TGTGCCAGCAGCCAAGGTCTCATACCCCCCGAGCAGTACTTC.